These 6 T cell receptor beta chains originate from one sample sequenced in a study of cytomegalovirus exposure and HLA in healthy donors. PCR employed 60 Vbeta and 13 Jbeta primers. Here immunoSEQ multiplex PCR was the method, and the copy in TCRdb shows in-frame clones only, minus some. The sample lists approximately 170,000 clones, just under 80% occurring once. Sequencing was done on a sample of PBMCs. Source of these receptors: a woman aged 40-49 years in good health and CMV-seropositive.

This chain links TRBV11-2 with TRBJ1-4; tentatively, D is TRBD1 (5 bases). CDR1 and CDR2 (germline): SGHAT, FQNNGV. V was clipped by 4 bases and J by 10 bases, with 16 bases between them. The CDR3 sequence is 14 residues long. CDR3 sequence: CASSSSNLGVKLFF. The CDR3 DNA reads as TGTGCCAGCAGCTCGTCAAATCTAGGGGTAAAACTGTTTTTT.

In this sample, this clone turned up once. V gene TRBV15 combines with J gene TRBJ2-5; no definite D call. Germline CDR1 is LNHNV and CDR2 is YYDKDF (reference sequence). The CDR3 runs to 15 residues. Deletions cut 3 bases from V and 5 bases from J, with 16 bases between. The CDR3 loop reads CATSRSTGKVETQYF. CDR3 nucleotide sequence: TGTGCCACCAGCAGGTCAACGGGTAAAGTTGAGACCCAGTACTTC. Complete variable domain (other parts from reference TRBV15 and TRBJ2-5): DAMVIQNPRYQVTQFGKPVTLSCSQTLNHNVMYWYQQKSSQAPKLLFHYYDKDFNNEADTPDNFQSRRPNTSFCFLDIRSPGLGDTAMYLCATSRSTGKVETQYFGPGTRLLVL.

This clone was seen only a few times. V usage is TRBV1 and J usage is TRBJ2-1; TRBD2, the D gene given by the table, was not confirmed from the DNA. TRBV1 is marked as a pseudogene. The CDR3 is 17 residues long. The CDR3 sequence: CTSSHRRGARDDNEQFF. The CDR3 coding sequence is TGCACCAGCAGCCACCGGCGGGGGGCAAGGGATGACAATGAGCAGTTCTTC.

The CDR3 protein is CASSVGPAGGVMNTEAFF. As DNA, the CDR3 is TGTGCCAGCAGCGTAGGGCCAGCCGGAGGAGTTATGAACACTGAAGCTTTCTTT. V is TRBV9 and J is TRBJ1-1; no clear D gene. CDR3 length equals 18 residues. Germline CDR1 SGDLS, CDR2 YYNGEE. V gave up 0 bases and J gave up 0 bases, with 18 bases separating them.

This clone was counted a single time. This chain links TRBV5-1 with TRBJ1-1; possibly TRBD1 for D (5 bases). Per germline, CDR1 SGHRS and CDR2 YFSETQ. With 2 bases removed from V and 11 bases from J, the gap between germline ends came to 16 bases. The CDR3 has 13 residues. The CDR3 nucleotides read TGCGCCAGCAGCTTTGTTGGGCAGGGTTCGGCTTTCTTT. This sequence encodes CASSFVGQGSAFF.

There are a few counts of this clone. CDR3 bases: TGTGCCAGCAGTGAGCTCCTCCTAGGCGGGACAGTTTTCCCCGGAGATACGCAGTATTTT. Its protein is CASSELLLGGTVFPGDTQYF. The chain carries TRBV6-1 and TRBJ2-3; D is possibly TRBD1 (7 bases). The germline V and J ends were trimmed by 3 bases and 5 bases, with 30 bases remaining between them. This CDR3 is 20 amino acids long. Germline V gene data show CDR1 as MNHNS and CDR2 as SASEGT.